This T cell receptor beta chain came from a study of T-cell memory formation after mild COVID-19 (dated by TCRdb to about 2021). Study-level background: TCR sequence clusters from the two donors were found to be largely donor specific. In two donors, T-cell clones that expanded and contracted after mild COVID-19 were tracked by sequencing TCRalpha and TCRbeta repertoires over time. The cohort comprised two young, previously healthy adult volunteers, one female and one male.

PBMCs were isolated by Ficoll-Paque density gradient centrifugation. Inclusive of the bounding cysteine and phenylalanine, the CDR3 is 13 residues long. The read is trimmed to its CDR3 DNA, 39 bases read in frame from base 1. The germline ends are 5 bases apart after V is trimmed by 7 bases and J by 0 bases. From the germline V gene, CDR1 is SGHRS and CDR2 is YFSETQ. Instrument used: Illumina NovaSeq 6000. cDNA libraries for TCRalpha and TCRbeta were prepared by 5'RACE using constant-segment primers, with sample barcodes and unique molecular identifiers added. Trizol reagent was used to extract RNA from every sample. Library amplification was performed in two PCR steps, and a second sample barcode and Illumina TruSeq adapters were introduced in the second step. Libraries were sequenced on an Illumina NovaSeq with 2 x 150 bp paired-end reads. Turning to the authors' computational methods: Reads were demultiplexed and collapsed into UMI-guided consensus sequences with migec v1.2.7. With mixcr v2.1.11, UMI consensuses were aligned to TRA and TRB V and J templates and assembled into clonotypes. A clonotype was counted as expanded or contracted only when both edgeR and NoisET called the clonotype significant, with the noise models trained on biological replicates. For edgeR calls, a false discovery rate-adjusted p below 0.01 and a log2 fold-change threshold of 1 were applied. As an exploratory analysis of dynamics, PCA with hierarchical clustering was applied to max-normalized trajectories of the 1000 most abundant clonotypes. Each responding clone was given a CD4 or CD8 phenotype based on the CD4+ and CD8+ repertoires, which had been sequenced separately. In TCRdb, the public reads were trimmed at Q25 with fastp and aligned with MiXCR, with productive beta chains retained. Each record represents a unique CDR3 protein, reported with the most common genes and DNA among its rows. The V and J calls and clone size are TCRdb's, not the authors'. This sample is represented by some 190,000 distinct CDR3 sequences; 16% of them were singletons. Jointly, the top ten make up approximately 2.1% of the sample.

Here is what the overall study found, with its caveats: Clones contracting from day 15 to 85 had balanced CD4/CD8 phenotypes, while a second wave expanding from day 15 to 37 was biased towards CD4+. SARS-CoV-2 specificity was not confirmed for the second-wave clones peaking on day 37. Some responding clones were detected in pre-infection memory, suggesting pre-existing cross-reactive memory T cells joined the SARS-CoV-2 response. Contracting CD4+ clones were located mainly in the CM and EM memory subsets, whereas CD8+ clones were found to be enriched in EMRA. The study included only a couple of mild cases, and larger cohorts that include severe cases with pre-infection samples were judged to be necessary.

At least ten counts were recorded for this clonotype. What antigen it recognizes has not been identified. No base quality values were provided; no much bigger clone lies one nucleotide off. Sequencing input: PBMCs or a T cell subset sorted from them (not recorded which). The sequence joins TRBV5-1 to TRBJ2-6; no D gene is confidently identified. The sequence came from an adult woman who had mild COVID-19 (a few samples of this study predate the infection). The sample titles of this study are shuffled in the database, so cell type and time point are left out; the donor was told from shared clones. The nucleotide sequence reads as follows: TGCGCCAGCCGGAGCTCTGGGGCCAACGTCCTGACTTTC. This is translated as CASRSSGANVLTF.